This TCR beta chain comes out of a study of beta chain features in type 1 diabetes (dated by TCRdb to 2016 to 2018). Concerning the study at large: Mean age, gender distribution, total cell number and subset yield did not differ between patients and healthy donors. A total of about 100 million sorted cells were examined across all samples, and RNA yield correlated strongly with the number of cells per subset. The study compared the TCRB repertoires of sorted circulating CD4+ T cell subsets in recently diagnosed type 1 diabetes patients with those in matched healthy donors. Regulatory and stem cell-like memory subsets were obtained from only 8 patients and roughly eight healthy donors, while naive and central memory subsets were obtained from all 28 donors.

Notes on this clone: The clone's antigen remains unknown. Base qualities are not provided; no much larger clone lies one nucleotide away.

The CDR3, cysteine through phenylalanine, is 16 amino acids long. Only CDR3 DNA is held: 48 bases, read in frame from base 1. V is pruned by 7 bases and J by 0 bases, leaving 11 bases of the junction without a gene match. CDR1 and CDR2, looked up from the germline V gene, are SNHLY and FYNNEI. General study outcomes and caveats: Because cDNA rather than genomic DNA was sequenced, highly expressing activated cells could have been over-represented, although no difference in activation and CD3 levels was found between groups. Type 1 diabetes patients showed a moderate but significant shortening of TCRB CDR3 length in all four CD4+ subsets. Naive, central memory and regulatory TCRB repertoires appeared to be more alike among patients than among healthy donors. PCR might favor shorter templates, but patient and control samples were amplified and corrected together, so any skew would affect both groups equally. Only small numbers of individuals were included in the HLA sub-analyses, which left unresolved whether HLA type had any influence on TCRB rearrangement. Fewer insertions and more nucleotide deletions at VDJ recombination sites were observed in patients with type 1 diabetes, implying thymic rearrangement abnormalities.

Each donor gave one peripheral blood draw, roughly 120 mL on average, collected into heparinised tubes. Naive, central memory, regulatory and stem cell-like memory CD4+ T cells were sorted on a BD FACSAria II using a panel including CD45RO, CCR7, CD25, CD127, CD95 and CD27. All sorted populations exceeded 95% purity. PBMCs were isolated right away by Lymphoprep density gradient centrifugation and were stained directly, without culture. So that batch effects would be minimized, each experiment stained and sorted samples in pairs, pairing one healthy donor with one patient. The entire amount of isolated RNA was reverse transcribed using the High Capacity cDNA Reverse Transcription Kit, so the sequenced TCRB transcripts were expressed ones. Deep immunoSEQ sequencing was performed on naive, central memory and regulatory T cell samples, with an average of approximately 4 million total reads per sample. Sorted cells were lysed in RLT buffer and RNA was extracted with DNase-treated RNeasy Micro or Mini kits, depending on cell number. To prevent cross-contamination, each cell subset was processed individually, whereas patient and healthy donor samples were processed jointly. The immunoSEQ multiplex PCR was used to amplify TCRB sequences from cDNA, yielding 87-bp fragments that span the CDR3 region. The amplicons were sequenced using the Illumina HiSeq platform. The original methods were these. PCR bias was computationally corrected using synthetic template baselines, reads within Hamming distance 2 were collapsed, and singletons that could not be merged were discarded. Reads were aligned against IMGT so that V, D and J genes, CDR3 length and insertions or deletions at six rearrangement sites could be assigned. Within each subset, clonotype counts were normalized to sorted cell number, after which true diversity and Gini coefficients were computed with the tcR R package. The overlap coefficient, calculated on TCRB nucleotide sequences, was used to quantify repertoire sharing. Out-of-frame TCRB sequences from naive cells were analyzed to stand in for the pre-selection repertoire. The clones in this table, taken by TCRdb from immuneACCESS, are in-frame only. Not every clone is retained; where verified, under half of the shortfall comes from an unresolved V gene, and the cause of the rest is unknown. The D gene and trimming were derived from the DNA, and the V and J assignments and clone size from that table. The sample table records about 230,000 clones; approximately 16% of these occur just once. Less than 0.09% of the sample goes to the ten largest clones.

The TCR comes from a man aged 25 to 40 with type 1 diabetes. Input material: naive CD4+ T cells from blood. The sample's cell subset or site label, in plain terms: true naive CD4+ T cells. This chain joins TRBV2 to TRBJ2-5, with 7 central nucleotides matching TRBD2. The CDR3 sequence is CASTPLEGLHQETQYF. The DNA reads as follows: TGTGCCAGCACCCCTCTCGAGGGACTACACCAAGAGACCCAGTACTTC.